The 13 T cell receptor beta chains listed next were all sequenced from one sample in a study of blood T cells in healthy people across ages. A sample-barcoded 5' primer and a J-beta primer mix were used in a second PCR of about 7 to 11 cycles. TCRdb itself ran the 5' RACE reads through MiXCR, one entry per CDR3 protein. The sample lists some 900,000 distinct CDR3 sequences, 25% to 35% occurring once. Specimen: blood. The receptors originated from a woman older than 75 in good health.

V usage is TRBV15 and J usage is TRBJ1-2; TRBD1 is a possible D gene (6 bases). Deletions cut 1 base from V and 3 bases from J, with 15 bases between. This CDR3 has 16 residues. Germline V CDR1 and CDR2: LNHNV, YYDKDF (reference sequence). Written as DNA, the CDR3 is TGTGCCACCAGCAGAGGGGTCAGGGAGGGGGACTATGGCTACACCTTC. Translating gives CATSRGVREGDYGYTF.

The chain combines TRBV7-9 with TRBJ2-1; 7 nucleotides agree with TRBD1. The CDR3 has 14 amino acids. V trimming: 4 bases; J trimming: 5 bases; junction bases outside the gene matches: 5. Germline values: CDR1 SEHNR, CDR2 FQNEAQ (reference sequence). The CDR3 nucleotides read TGTGCCAGCAGCTATTTACAGGGGAACAATGAGCAGTTCTTC. Residues: CASSYLQGNNEQFF. Filled out from reference TRBV7-9 and TRBJ2-1, the complete variable domain reads DTGVSQNPRHKITKRGQNVTFRCDPISEHNRLYWYRQTLGQGPEFLTYFQNEAQLEKSRLLSDRFSAERPKGSFSTLEIQRTEQGDSAMYLCASSYLQGNNEQFFGPGTRLTVL.

This clonotype was detected many times. The chain links TRBV20-1 to TRBJ2-4; weak D call: TRBD2 (6 bases). This CDR3 has 15 residues. Germline V lookup: CDR1 DFQATT, CDR2 SNEGSKA (reference sequence). V lost 3 bases and J 6 bases, leaving 18 bases between the germline ends. The CDR3 DNA follows: TGCAGTGCTAGCTGGCCTGCCCGGAGGGTAAACATTCAGTACTTC. As protein: CSASWPARRVNIQYF.

On this clonotype itself: Germline and junction disagree at one end, which may indicate a read error. The rearrangement joins TRBV12-3 or TRBV12-4 to TRBJ1-1, with 7 bases that match TRBD1. The CDR3 has 14 amino acids. CDR3 protein: CVSSFDRARTEAFF. The CDR3 nucleotides read TGTGTCAGCAGTTTTGACAGGGCCAGGACTGAAGCTTTCTTT.

CDR3 sequence (DNA): TGTGCCAGCAGCCGGCTAGGGGGCACAGATACGCAGTATTTT. Protein sequence: CASSRLGGTDTQYF. The chain is built from TRBV7-9 and TRBJ2-3; D possibly corresponds to TRBD1 (5 bases). CDR3 size: 14 residues. Trimming removed 5 bases from V and 1 base from J, with 10 bases in between. Germline V gene sequence: CDR1 SEHNR, CDR2 FQNEAQ (reference sequence).

This clonotype occurred many times. The chain carries TRBV18 and TRBJ2-3; TRBD1 matches 9 bases. Germline-derived CDR1 and CDR2 are KGHSH and LQKENI. This CDR3 is 18 amino acids long. V lost 0 bases, J lost 2 bases, and 9 bases stayed unmatched. CDR3 bases: TGTGCCAGCTCACCACCTATGACAGGGGGATTAACCACAGATACGCAGTATTTT. Translated: CASSPPMTGGLTTDTQYF.

This clonotype was detected a few times. The rearrangement uses TRBV3-1 and TRBJ1-5; D perhaps matches TRBD1 (6 bases). The CDR3 covers 14 residues. V shed 1 base and J shed 5 bases, with 9 bases lying between them. Germline lookup yields CDR1 LGHDT and CDR2 YNNKEL (reference sequence). The CDR3 nucleotides read TGTGCCAGCAGCCAAGGGCAGGGGCATCAGCCCCAGCATTTT. This sequence encodes CASSQGQGHQPQHF.

This clonotype was picked up many times. V is TRBV20-1 and J is TRBJ2-3, with TRBD2 matching over 15 bases. The germline CDR1 and CDR2 sequences are DFQATT and SNEGSKA (reference sequence). The V segment lost 4 bases and the J segment 0 bases; nucleotides outside the gene matches: 5. The CDR3 runs to 17 residues. Here the CDR3 reads CSATGLAGGRSTDTQYF. The CDR3 nucleotides are TGCAGTGCTACGGGACTAGCGGGGGGCCGTAGCACAGATACGCAGTATTTT.

This clonotype was seen only a few times. This rearrangement joins TRBV5-1 to TRBJ2-2; 7 nucleotides line up with TRBD1. Germline V CDR1 and CDR2: SGHRS, YFSETQ. After removal of 4 bases from V and 9 bases from J, the junction contained 15 bases not matched to a gene. This CDR3 region has 16 residues. CDR3 bases: TGCGCCAGCAGCGCGATACAGGGGAACGGTAACCGGGAGCTGTTTTTT. Protein: CASSAIQGNGNRELFF. Based on the CDR3 plus reference TRBV5-1 and TRBJ2-2, the full variable domain is KAGVTQTPRYLIKTRGQQVTLSCSPISGHRSVSWYQQTPGQGLQFLFEYFSETQRNKGNFPGRFSGRQFSNSRSEMNVSTLELGDSALYLCASSAIQGNGNRELFFGEGSRLTVL.

In this sample, this clonotype turned up many times. The V gene is TRBV11-2, the J gene TRBJ2-7; D is ambiguous. The CDR3 sequence is 15 residues long. Germline V gene sequence: CDR1 SGHAT, CDR2 FQNNGV. V was shortened by 2 bases and J by 6 bases, with 17 bases between the two germline ends. The CDR3 bases are TGTGCCAGCAGCTTACCCGTGGGCCAATGGGGCGAGCAGTACTTC. This codes for CASSLPVGQWGEQYF.

As DNA, the CDR3 is TGTGCCAGCAACCAACCGGGCCTTCTAGAGACCCAGTACTTC. Translation: CASNQPGLLETQYF. The chain is built from TRBV7-9 and TRBJ2-5; D unclear. Deletions cut 7 bases from V and 4 bases from J, with 16 bases between. Germline-derived CDR1 and CDR2 are SEHNR and FQNEAQ (reference sequence). This CDR3 has 14 residues.

J is TRBJ1-1 and V is TRBV7-2; 8 nucleotides line up with TRBD1. Germline V CDR1 and CDR2: SGHTA, FQGNSA. CDR3 size: 14 residues. The junction had 3 bases not matched to a gene; V was cut back by 5 bases and J by 1 base. The CDR3 here is CASSDRGPNTEAFF. CDR3 bases: TGTGCCAGCAGCGACAGGGGCCCGAACACTGAAGCTTTCTTT.

This clonotype was counted ten times or more. The chain combines TRBV20-1 with TRBJ1-5, with 9 positions matching TRBD1. Germline lookup yields CDR1 DFQATT and CDR2 SNEGSKA (reference sequence). This CDR3 contains 14 residues. Trimming removed 6 bases from V and 6 bases from J; junction bases left unmatched: 9. The CDR3 loop reads CSARTGDMGQPQHF. CDR3 bases: TGCAGTGCCCGGACAGGGGATATGGGTCAGCCCCAGCATTTT.